The 21 T cell receptor beta chains below all came from one sample that was sequenced in a study of cytomegalovirus exposure and HLA in healthy donors. Some clones are missing from TCRdb's copy, which holds only in-frame ones; the method was immunoSEQ multiplex PCR. The repertoire holds about 60,000 clones, with 95% as singletons. The sample consisted of PBMCs. The source is a woman aged 18-29 years in good health and CMV-seropositive.

V gene TRBV7-7 combines with J gene TRBJ2-1; 10 bases map to TRBD1. Per the germline V gene, CDR1 is SSHAT and CDR2 is FNYEAQ (reference sequence). V lost 4 bases, J lost 7 bases, and 7 bases stayed unmatched. The CDR3 has 15 residues. The CDR3 region is CASSWGGTGENEQFF. The CDR3, as DNA: TGTGCCAGCAGCTGGGGGGGGACAGGGGAGAATGAGCAGTTCTTC.

The genes are TRBV6-6 and TRBJ1-5, with a tentative D call TRBD1 (6 bases). CDR1 and CDR2 (germline): MNHNY, SVGAGI (reference sequence). The CDR3 length is 15 residues. V was trimmed by 6 bases and J by 4 bases, leaving 16 bases between them. The CDR3 spells CASSPTGTQNQPQHF. CDR3 DNA sequence: TGTGCCAGCAGCCCCACCGGGACACAGAATCAGCCCCAGCATTTT.

The chain carries TRBV5-4 and TRBJ2-7; possibly TRBD1 for D (5 bases). Trimming took off 0 bases at V and 11 bases at J, with 12 bases between the two ends. This CDR3 region has 12 residues. Germline V gives CDR1 SGHNT, CDR2 YYREEE (reference sequence). CDR3 loop: CASSLGRVREYF. The CDR3 region has the DNA TGTGCCAGCAGCTTGGGCAGGGTAAGGGAGTACTTC.

The CDR3 loop reads CAWDKGFTEAFF. The CDR3 DNA reads as TGTGCCTGGGACAAGGGGTTCACTGAAGCTTTCTTT. J is TRBJ1-1 and V is TRBV30; tentative D call: TRBD1 (5 bases). Germline values: CDR1 GTSNPN, CDR2 SVGIG (reference sequence). Trimming pared 5 bases from V and 4 bases from J, leaving 11 bases between. CDR3 length: 12 amino acids. The variable domain in full, completed from reference TRBV30 and TRBJ1-1, reads SQTIHQWPATLVQPVGSPLSLECTVEGTSNPNLYWYRQAAGRGLQLLFYSVGIGQISSEVPQNLSASRPQDRQFILSSKKLLLSDSGFYLCAWDKGFTEAFFGQGTRLTVV.

The rearrangement links TRBV6-1 to TRBJ2-7; possible D gene TRBD1, 6 bases. V gave up 1 base and J gave up 3 bases, with 19 bases separating them. The CDR3 loop spans 17 amino acids. The germline gives CDR1 MNHNS, CDR2 SASEGT. The chain's CDR3 is CASSEGGSWTDLYEQYF. Here the CDR3 DNA reads TGTGCCAGCAGTGAAGGTGGCTCATGGACAGACCTCTACGAGCAGTACTTC.

This clone was seen once. The chain links TRBV7-3 to TRBJ1-3; possible D gene TRBD1, 6 bases. Between the trimmed V and J ends, which lost 2 bases and 2 bases, there was a span of 7 bases. Germline V lookup: CDR1 SGHTA, CDR2 FQGTGA. The CDR3 loop spans 14 amino acids. CDR3 amino acids: CASSLGGTGNTIYF. The DNA for the CDR3 is TGTGCCAGCAGCTTAGGGGGCACTGGAAACACCATATATTTT. Looking up the rest from reference TRBV7-3 and TRBJ1-3 gives the full variable domain: GAGVSQTPSNKVTEKGKYVELRCDPISGHTALYWYRQSLGQGPEFLIYFQGTGAADDSGLPNDRFFAVRPEGSVSTLKIQRTERGDSAVYLCASSLGGTGNTIYFGEGSWLTVV.

The rearrangement uses TRBV25-1 and TRBJ2-2, with 8 bases that match TRBD1. Germline loops: CDR1 MGHDK, CDR2 SYGVNS. V dropped 3 bases and J dropped 6; count of bases not matched to a gene: 6. The CDR3 totals 15 residues. The CDR3 DNA reads TGTGCCAGCAGTGAGGGACAGGCCTCCCCCGGGGAGCTGTTTTTT. This gives the protein CASSEGQASPGELFF.

This rearrangement joins TRBV27 to TRBJ2-7; TRBD1 might be the D (5 bases). The V end was cut by 3 bases, the J end by 5 bases, with 11 bases between. Germline V CDR1 and CDR2: MNHEY, SMNVEV (reference sequence). The CDR3 is 13 residues long. CDR3: CASSFIAGHEQYF. The CDR3 DNA is TGTGCCAGCAGTTTTATTGCAGGGCACGAGCAGTACTTC.

V gene TRBV7-8 combines with J gene TRBJ2-1, with D possibly matching TRBD2 (6 bases). The V gene's germline CDR1 is SGHVS and CDR2 FQNEAQ. CDR3 length: 12 residues. V gave up 5 bases and J gave up 7 bases, with 9 bases separating them. Here the CDR3 reads CASSRGRNEQFF. CDR3 in DNA: TGTGCCAGCAGCCGGGGGAGAAATGAGCAGTTCTTC.

The rearrangement joins TRBV18 to TRBJ1-3, with a tentative D call TRBD1 (5 bases). Per the germline V gene, CDR1 is KGHSH and CDR2 is LQKENI. V was trimmed by 3 bases and J by 0 bases, leaving 12 bases between them. This CDR3 has 16 amino acids. CDR3 residues: CASSPGPDYSGNTIYF. In DNA form, the CDR3 reads TGTGCCAGCTCACCGGGGCCTGATTACTCTGGAAACACCATATATTTT.

The chain joins TRBV18 to TRBJ1-3; TRBD1 matches at 8 bases. Germline loops: CDR1 KGHSH, CDR2 LQKENI. The CDR3 runs to 19 residues. The V gene end was trimmed by 2 bases and the J gene end by 0 bases; junction bases not matched to a gene: 12. The CDR3 reads CASSPRSGGQPVSGNTIYF. CDR3 sequence (DNA): TGTGCCAGCTCACCAAGGTCAGGGGGCCAACCAGTCTCTGGAAACACCATATATTTT.

In this sample, this clone turned up once. V is TRBV15 and J is TRBJ1-3; D remains ambiguous. Germline V gene data show CDR1 as LNHNV and CDR2 as YYDKDF (reference sequence). Trimming pared 0 bases from V and 1 base from J, leaving 10 bases between. The CDR3 spans 16 residues. CDR3 in DNA: TGTGCCACCAGCAGAGATTCAGGCTTTTCTGGAAACACCATATATTTT. It is translated as CATSRDSGFSGNTIYF.

The chain is built from TRBV10-3 and TRBJ1-1; D possibly corresponds to TRBD1 (5 bases). Germline CDR1 and CDR2: ENHRY and SYGVKD. Between the trimmed V and J ends, which lost 6 bases and 4 bases, there was a span of 12 bases. The CDR3 has 13 residues. The CDR3 loop is CAISPDQGTEAFF. The CDR3 bases are TGTGCCATCAGCCCGGACCAGGGCACTGAAGCTTTCTTT.

The chain joins TRBV9 to TRBJ2-6, with a weak D call TRBD2 (5 bases). Trimming took off 3 bases at V and 0 bases at J, with 19 bases between the two ends. This CDR3 has 19 residues. Germline loops: CDR1 SGDLS, CDR2 YYNGEE. CDR3 in amino acids: CASSGPREGEASGANVLTF. The DNA for the CDR3 is TGTGCCAGCAGCGGCCCCAGAGAGGGCGAAGCCTCTGGGGCCAACGTCCTGACTTTC.

The chain couples TRBV11-1 to TRBJ2-7, with 9 bases that match TRBD2. The CDR3 has 15 amino acids. Germline V gene data show CDR1 as SGHAT and CDR2 as FQDESV (reference sequence). V was clipped by 3 bases and J by 4 bases; unmatched bases: 7. The CDR3 nucleotides are TGTGCCAGCAGCTTCTCACTAGCGGGTTCTTACGAGCAGTACTTC. It specifies CASSFSLAGSYEQYF. Variable domain in full (rest from reference TRBV11-1 and TRBJ2-7): EAEVAQSPRYKITEKSQAVAFWCDPISGHATLYWYRQILGQGPELLVQFQDESVVDDSQLPKDRFSAERLKGVDSTLKIQPAELGDSAMYLCASSFSLAGSYEQYFGPGTRLTVT.

This clone was observed once. This chain joins TRBV6-6 and TRBJ2-1; D is possibly TRBD1 (6 bases). The CDR3 totals 14 residues. V dropped 6 bases and J dropped 6 bases, with 15 bases sitting between them. CDR1 and CDR2 from the germline V gene are MNHNY and SVGAGI (reference sequence). CDR3 sequence: CASRRTVLGNEQFF. DNA of the CDR3: TGTGCCAGCAGACGGACAGTCCTAGGCAATGAGCAGTTCTTC.

The rearrangement joins TRBV2 to TRBJ2-1; 8 bases match TRBD2. CDR3 length: 16 residues. Looked up from germline, CDR1 is SNHLY and CDR2 is FYNNEI. J gave up 8 bases and V 6 bases, and 15 bases lay outside the gene matches. This CDR3 is CASRPDGSGRVDEQFF. CDR3 nucleotides: TGTGCCAGCAGACCCGACGGGAGCGGGAGAGTTGATGAGCAGTTCTTC.

The rearrangement joins TRBV4-1 to TRBJ1-2; D ambiguous. V dropped 0 bases and J dropped 4 bases, with 9 bases sitting between them. The CDR3 has 14 residues. CDR1 is MGHRA, CDR2 YSYEKL, per germline. CDR3 loop: CASSQEDGVYGYTF. In DNA, the CDR3 is TGCGCCAGCAGCCAAGAGGACGGGGTCTATGGCTACACCTTC.

The rearrangement uses TRBV9 and TRBJ1-5; the match to TRBD1 covers 7 bases. J was trimmed by 5 bases and V by 3 bases; bases with no gene match: 17. The CDR3 totals 18 residues. Germline assignment: CDR1 SGDLS and CDR2 YYNGEE. This CDR3 reads CASSATNPGQEGDQPQHF. CDR3 nucleotide sequence: TGTGCCAGCAGCGCGACAAATCCAGGACAGGAAGGCGATCAGCCCCAGCATTTT. Combining the CDR3 with reference TRBV9 and TRBJ1-5 gives the whole variable domain DSGVTQTPKHLITATGQRVTLRCSPRSGDLSVYWYQQSLDQGLQFLIQYYNGEERAKGNILERFSAQQFPDLHSELNLSSLELGDSALYFCASSATNPGQEGDQPQHFGDGTRLSIL.

This sequence joins TRBV7-8 and TRBJ1-2, with D tentatively TRBD1 (6 bases). Germline assignment: CDR1 SGHVS and CDR2 FQNEAQ. The V end was cut by 4 bases, the J end by 0 bases, with 12 bases between. The CDR3 is made up of 15 amino acids. This CDR3 reads CASSSKTGSNYGYTF. The CDR3 DNA is TGTGCCAGCAGCTCGAAGACAGGCTCTAACTATGGCTACACCTTC.

CDR3 sequence (DNA): TGTGCCAGCATCGGGACAGGGGCCGGGGAGCTGTTTTTT. It translates to CASIGTGAGELFF. The V and J genes are TRBV6-5 and TRBJ2-2; 10 positions match TRBD1. This CDR3 contains 13 residues. V was pared by 7 bases and J by 6 bases, with 2 bases of the junction left unmatched. Germline V gives CDR1 MNHEY, CDR2 SVGAGI.